Each of the 16 T cell receptor beta chains below was sequenced from the same sample in a study of T-cell memory formation after mild COVID-19. TCRdb re-called the 5' RACE reads with MiXCR, one entry per CDR3 protein. The sample includes 350,000 to 500,000 distinct CDR3 sequences, 20% to 25% of them seen just once. Sequenced sample: PBMCs or a T cell subset sorted from them (not recorded which). The source is an adult woman who had mild COVID-19 (a few samples of this study predate the infection). Cell type and time point are not known.

The chain is built from TRBV30 and TRBJ1-2; D not certain. The V gene's germline CDR1 is GTSNPN and CDR2 SVGIG (reference sequence). Deletions cut 3 bases from V and 5 bases from J, with 16 bases between. The CDR3 is 14 amino acids. The CDR3 sequence: CAWSRDRGVYGYTF. The CDR3 coding sequence is TGTGCCTGGAGCCGCGACCGCGGCGTTTATGGCTACACCTTC. Full variable domain (outside the CDR3, taken from reference TRBV30 and TRBJ1-2): SQTIHQWPATLVQPVGSPLSLECTVEGTSNPNLYWYRQAAGRGLQLLFYSVGIGQISSEVPQNLSASRPQDRQFILSSKKLLLSDSGFYLCAWSRDRGVYGYTFGSGTRLTVV.

The chain has TRBV7-3 and TRBJ2-5; D remains ambiguous. This CDR3 is 13 amino acids long. V gave up 5 bases and J gave up 6 bases, with 13 bases separating them. CDR1 is SGHTA, CDR2 FQGTGA, per germline. The CDR3 protein is CASSPTGPQTQYF. DNA for the CDR3: TGTGCCAGCAGCCCCACCGGGCCCCAGACCCAGTACTTC.

The chain combines TRBV11-2 with TRBJ2-7; TRBD2 aligns across 9 bases. The CDR3 has 13 residues. Germline V gives CDR1 SGHAT, CDR2 FQNNGV. The V segment lost 4 bases and the J segment 3 bases; nucleotides outside the gene matches: 1. In DNA form, the CDR3 reads TGTGCCAGCAGCTCTAGCGGGATCTACGAGCAGTACTTC. It codes for CASSSSGIYEQYF.

This clonotype was seen only a few times. The gene calls are TRBV4-2 and TRBJ1-2; D is ambiguous. CDR3 length: 15 amino acids. Looked up from germline, CDR1 is LGHNA and CDR2 is YNFKEQ. Trimming removed 1 base at V and 4 bases at J, with 13 bases between. CDR3 sequence (DNA): TGTGCCAGCAGCCAAGGCGCCCAGGAGTCCTATGGCTACACCTTC. Translated, it gives CASSQGAQESYGYTF.

The table lists this clonotype with many counts. One base away lies a much larger clone, so this may be a sequencing read error. V is TRBV15 and J is TRBJ2-1, with 12 bases fitting TRBD2. V lost 5 bases and J lost 4; bases outside the gene matches: 3. In germline, CDR1 is LNHNV, CDR2 YYDKDF (reference sequence). The CDR3 contains 15 residues. CDR3 nucleotide sequence: TGTGCCACCAGCTTGGGGACTAGCGGGTACAATGAGCAGTTCTTC. Translated: CATSLGTSGYNEQFF.

The chain recombines TRBV11-2 with TRBJ1-5; D gene ambiguous. CDR1 SGHAT and CDR2 FQNNGV come from the germline V gene. Trimming stripped 5 bases from V and 2 bases from J, with 13 bases between. The CDR3 totals 15 residues. The DNA for the CDR3 is TGTGCCAGCAGCGATGACGGGGTTGGCAATCAGCCCCAGCATTTT. Protein product: CASSDDGVGNQPQHF. The whole variable domain, remainder taken from reference TRBV11-2 and TRBJ1-5, is EAGVAQSPRYKIIEKRQSVAFWCNPISGHATLYWYQQILGQGPKLLIQFQNNGVVDDSQLPKDRFSAERLKGVDSTLKIQPAKLEDSAVYLCASSDDGVGNQPQHFGDGTRLSIL.

The gene calls are TRBV20-1 and TRBJ2-7; possibly TRBD1 for D (6 bases). The germline V and J ends were trimmed by 2 bases and 4 bases, with 21 bases remaining between them. CDR1 is DFQATT, CDR2 SNEGSKA, per germline (reference sequence). CDR3 length: 16 residues. The chain's CDR3 is CSARWGLQQGSYEQYF. The CDR3 DNA reads as TGCAGTGCTAGATGGGGGTTGCAACAGGGTAGTTACGAGCAGTACTTC.

This clonotype showed up just once. The rearrangement joins TRBV9 to TRBJ1-4, with D maybe TRBD1 (6 bases). Germline CDR1 and CDR2: SGDLS and YYNGEE. V dropped 1 base and J dropped 3 bases, with 7 bases sitting between them. The CDR3 contains 14 residues. In DNA form, the CDR3 reads TGTGCCAGCAGCGTAACAGGGTCTAATGAAAAACTGTTTTTT. It is translated as CASSVTGSNEKLFF.

The chain's CDR3 is CASSQWQGEETQYF. The CDR3 bases are TGTGCCAGCAGCCAATGGCAGGGGGAAGAGACCCAGTACTTC. The rearrangement joins TRBV3-1 to TRBJ2-5, with 7 nucleotides matching TRBD1. CDR1 LGHDT and CDR2 YNNKEL come from the germline V gene (reference sequence). The CDR3 totals 14 residues. V was clipped by 2 bases and J by 3 bases; unmatched bases: 3.

This rearrangement joins TRBV7-2 to TRBJ1-3; D not resolved. V dropped 3 bases and J dropped 2 bases, with 5 bases sitting between them. Per the germline V gene, CDR1 is SGHTA and CDR2 is FQGNSA. This CDR3 region has 13 residues. CDR3 loop: CASSFQTGNTIYF. CDR3 nucleotides: TGTGCCAGCAGCTTTCAGACTGGAAACACCATATATTTT.

This clonotype has just a few counts. This rearrangement joins TRBV28 to TRBJ2-3; TRBD2 matches at 13 bases. Trimming removed 6 bases from V and 4 bases from J; junction bases left unmatched: 4. In germline, CDR1 is MDHEN, CDR2 SYDVKM. The CDR3 extends over 15 amino acids. The CDR3 region has the DNA TGTGCCAGCAGCGAACTAGCGGGAGGGTCAGATACGCAGTATTTT. Translating gives CASSELAGGSDTQYF.

The chain links TRBV3-1 to TRBJ1-5; no clear D. The CDR3 has 16 amino acids. The V gene's germline CDR1 is LGHDT and CDR2 YNNKEL (reference sequence). Trimming took off 0 bases at V and 0 bases at J, with 9 bases between the two ends. CDR3 in DNA: TGTGCCAGCAGCCAAGATAGCCCTTATAGCAATCAGCCCCAGCATTTT. Protein: CASSQDSPYSNQPQHF.

This clonotype appeared many times. The genes are TRBV5-1 and TRBJ2-1, with D uncertain. The V end lost 1 base, the J end lost 0 bases, and 11 bases lay between the germline ends. Germline lookup yields CDR1 SGHRS and CDR2 YFSETQ. The CDR3 is made up of 16 amino acids. Here the CDR3 DNA reads TGCGCCAGCAGCTTGTACGGCGGAAGCTCCTACAATGAGCAGTTCTTC. The encoded protein is CASSLYGGSSYNEQFF. The full variable domain, its missing parts supplied by reference TRBV5-1 and TRBJ2-1, is KAGVTQTPRYLIKTRGQQVTLSCSPISGHRSVSWYQQTPGQGLQFLFEYFSETQRNKGNFPGRFSGRQFSNSRSEMNVSTLELGDSALYLCASSLYGGSSYNEQFFGPGTRLTVL.

This clonotype has ten or more counts. This chain joins TRBV12-3 or TRBV12-4 and TRBJ2-7; the D is unclear. The CDR3 runs 12 residues. V lost 4 bases to trimming and J lost 4 bases, with 8 bases between them. CDR3 protein: CASSSSYYEQYF. The CDR3 DNA reads TGTGCCAGCAGTTCCTCGTATTACGAGCAGTACTTC.

This clonotype was counted between two and nine times. The V and J genes are TRBV6-5 and TRBJ2-7; D may be TRBD2 (6 bases). The germline CDR1 and CDR2 sequences are MNHEY and SVGAGI. This CDR3 has 16 residues. The ends were cut back, 0 bases at V and 2 bases at J, with 14 bases in the middle. In nucleotides, the CDR3 is TGTGCCAGCAGTTACTCCCTGGACTACCTGCCCTACGAGCAGTACTTC. This gives the protein CASSYSLDYLPYEQYF.

This clonotype has ten or more counts. This chain uses TRBV7-9 with TRBJ2-2; TRBD2 is a possible D gene (6 bases). The germline V gene has CDR1 SEHNR and CDR2 FQNEAQ (reference sequence). The length of the CDR3 is 14 residues. V lost 6 bases to trimming and J lost 3 bases, with 11 bases between them. CDR3 loop: CASSWDFDTGELFF. The DNA of the CDR3 is TGTGCCAGCAGTTGGGACTTTGACACCGGGGAGCTGTTTTTT.